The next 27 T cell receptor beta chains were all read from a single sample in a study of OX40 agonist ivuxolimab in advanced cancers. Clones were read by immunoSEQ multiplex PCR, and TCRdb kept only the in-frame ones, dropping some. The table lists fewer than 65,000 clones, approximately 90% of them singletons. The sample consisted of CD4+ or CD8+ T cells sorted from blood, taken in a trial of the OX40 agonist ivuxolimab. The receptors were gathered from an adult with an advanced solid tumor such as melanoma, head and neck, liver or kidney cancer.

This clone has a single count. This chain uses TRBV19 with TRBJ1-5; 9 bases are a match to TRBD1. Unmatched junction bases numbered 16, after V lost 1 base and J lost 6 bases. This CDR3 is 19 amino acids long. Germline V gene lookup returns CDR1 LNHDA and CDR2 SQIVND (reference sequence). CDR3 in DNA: TGTGCCAGTAGTATAGGTCAGGGGTCTGGGACAGGGTTTCGTCAGCCCCAGCATTTT. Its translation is CASSIGQGSGTGFRQPQHF.

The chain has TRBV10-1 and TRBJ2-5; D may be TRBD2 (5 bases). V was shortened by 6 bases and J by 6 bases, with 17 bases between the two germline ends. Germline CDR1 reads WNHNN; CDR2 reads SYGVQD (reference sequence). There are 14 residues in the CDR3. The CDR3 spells CASSEGTILKTQYF. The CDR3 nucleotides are TGCGCCAGCAGCGAGGGTACCATTTTGAAGACCCAGTACTTC.

The CDR3 loop reads CASSIGGTTNEKLFF. CDR3 DNA: TGTGCCAGCAGCATTGGAGGTACAACTAATGAAAAACTGTTTTTT. The chain uses TRBV9 and TRBJ1-4, with D unresolved. The CDR3 is 15 residues long. V shed 4 bases and J shed 0 bases, with 10 bases lying between them. Germline V gene lookup returns CDR1 SGDLS and CDR2 YYNGEE.

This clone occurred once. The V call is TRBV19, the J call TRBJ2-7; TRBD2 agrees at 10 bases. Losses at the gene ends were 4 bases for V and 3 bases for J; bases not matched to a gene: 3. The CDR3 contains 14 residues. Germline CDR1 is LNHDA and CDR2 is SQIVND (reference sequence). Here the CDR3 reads CASSNWTSGYEQYF. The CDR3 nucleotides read TGTGCCAGTAGTAACTGGACTAGCGGCTACGAGCAGTACTTC.

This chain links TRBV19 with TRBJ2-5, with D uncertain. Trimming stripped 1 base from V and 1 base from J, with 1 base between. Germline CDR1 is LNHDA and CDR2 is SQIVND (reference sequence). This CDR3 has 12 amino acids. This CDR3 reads CASSIAQETQYF. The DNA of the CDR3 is TGTGCCAGTAGTATAGCCCAAGAGACCCAGTACTTC.

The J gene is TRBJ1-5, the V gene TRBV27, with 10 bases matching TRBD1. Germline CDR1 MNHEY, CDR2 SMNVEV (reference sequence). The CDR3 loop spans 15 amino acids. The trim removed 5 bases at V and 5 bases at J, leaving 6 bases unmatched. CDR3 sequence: CASSRGTGEYQPQHF. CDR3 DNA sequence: TGTGCCAGCAGTCGAGGGACAGGGGAATATCAGCCCCAGCATTTT.

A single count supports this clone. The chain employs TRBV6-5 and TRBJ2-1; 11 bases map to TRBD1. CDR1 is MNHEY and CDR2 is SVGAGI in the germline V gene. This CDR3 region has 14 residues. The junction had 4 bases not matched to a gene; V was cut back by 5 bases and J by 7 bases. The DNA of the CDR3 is TGTGCCAGCAGTGGGACAGGGGGGTTGAATGAGCAGTTCTTC. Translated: CASSGTGGLNEQFF.

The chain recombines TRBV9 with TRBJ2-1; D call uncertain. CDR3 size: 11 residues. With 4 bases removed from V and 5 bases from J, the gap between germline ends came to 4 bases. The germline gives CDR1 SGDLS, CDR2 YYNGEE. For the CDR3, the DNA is TGTGCCAGCAGCCTGAACAATGAGCAGTTCTTC. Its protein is CASSLNNEQFF.

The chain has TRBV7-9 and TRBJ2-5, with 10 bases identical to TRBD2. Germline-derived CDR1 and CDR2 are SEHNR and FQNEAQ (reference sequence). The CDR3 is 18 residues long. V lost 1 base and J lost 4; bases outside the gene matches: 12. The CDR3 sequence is CASSLGVASGSQAETQYF. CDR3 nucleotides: TGTGCCAGCAGCTTAGGGGTGGCTAGCGGGAGCCAGGCAGAGACCCAGTACTTC.

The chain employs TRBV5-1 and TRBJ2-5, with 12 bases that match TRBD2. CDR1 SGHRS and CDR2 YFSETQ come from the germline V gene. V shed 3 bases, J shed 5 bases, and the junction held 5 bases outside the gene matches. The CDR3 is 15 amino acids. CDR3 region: CASSYLAGGPETQYF. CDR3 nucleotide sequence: TGCGCCAGCAGCTACCTAGCGGGAGGGCCCGAGACCCAGTACTTC.

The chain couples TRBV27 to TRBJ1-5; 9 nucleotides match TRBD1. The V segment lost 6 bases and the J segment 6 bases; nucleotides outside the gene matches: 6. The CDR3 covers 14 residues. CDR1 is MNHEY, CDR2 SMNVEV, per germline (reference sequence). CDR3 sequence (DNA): TGTGCCAGCAGGTCACAGGGGGCGGGTCAGCCCCAGCATTTT. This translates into CASRSQGAGQPQHF.

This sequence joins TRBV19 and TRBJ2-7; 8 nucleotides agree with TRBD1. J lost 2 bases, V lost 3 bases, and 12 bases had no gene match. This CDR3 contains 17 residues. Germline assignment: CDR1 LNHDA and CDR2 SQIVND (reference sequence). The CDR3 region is CASSISGDRGSTYEQYF. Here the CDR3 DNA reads TGTGCCAGTAGTATCAGCGGAGACAGGGGTTCAACCTACGAGCAGTACTTC.

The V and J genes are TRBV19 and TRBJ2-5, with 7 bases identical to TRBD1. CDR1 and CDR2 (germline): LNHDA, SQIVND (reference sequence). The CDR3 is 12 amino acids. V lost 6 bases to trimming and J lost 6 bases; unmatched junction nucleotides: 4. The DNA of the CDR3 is TGTGCCAGTAGATCAGGGGGAAAGACCCAGTACTTC. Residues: CASRSGGKTQYF. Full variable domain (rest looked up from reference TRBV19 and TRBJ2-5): DGGITQSPKYLFRKEGQNVTLSCEQNLNHDAMYWYRQDPGQGLRLIYYSQIVNDFQKGDIAEGYSVSREKKESFPLTVTSAQKNPTAFYLCASRSGGKTQYFGPGTRLLVL.

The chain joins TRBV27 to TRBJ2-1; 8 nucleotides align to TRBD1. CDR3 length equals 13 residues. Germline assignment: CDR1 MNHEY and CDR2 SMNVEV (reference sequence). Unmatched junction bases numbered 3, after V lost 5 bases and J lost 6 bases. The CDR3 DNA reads TGTGCCAGCAGTGCGGACAGGGTCAATGAGCAGTTCTTC. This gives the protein CASSADRVNEQFF.

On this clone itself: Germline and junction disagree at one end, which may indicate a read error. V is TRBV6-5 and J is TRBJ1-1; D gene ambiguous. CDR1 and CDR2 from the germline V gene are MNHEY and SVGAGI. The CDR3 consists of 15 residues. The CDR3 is CASSDSGTMNTEAFF. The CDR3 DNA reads TGTGCCAGCAGTGACTCAGGAACCATGAACACTGAAGCTTTCTTT.

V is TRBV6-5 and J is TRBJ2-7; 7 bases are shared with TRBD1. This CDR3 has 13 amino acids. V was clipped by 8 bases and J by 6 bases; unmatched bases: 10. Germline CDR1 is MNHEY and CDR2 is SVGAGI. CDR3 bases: TGTGCCAGCCGTCGACAGGGAATAGGCGAGCAGTACTTC. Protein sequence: CASRRQGIGEQYF.

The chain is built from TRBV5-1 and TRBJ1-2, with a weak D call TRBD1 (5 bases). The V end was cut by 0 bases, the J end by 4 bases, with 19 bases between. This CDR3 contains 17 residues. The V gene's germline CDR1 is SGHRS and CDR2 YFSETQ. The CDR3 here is CASSLAVGQGRSYGYTF. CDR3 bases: TGCGCCAGCAGCTTGGCCGTGGGTCAGGGCAGGAGCTATGGCTACACCTTC.

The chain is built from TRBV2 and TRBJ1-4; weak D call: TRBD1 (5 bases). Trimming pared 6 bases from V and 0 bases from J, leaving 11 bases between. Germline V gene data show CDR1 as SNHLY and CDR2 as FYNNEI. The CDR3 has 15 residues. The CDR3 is CASRTGTSTNEKLFF. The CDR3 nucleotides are TGTGCCAGCAGAACCGGGACGTCAACTAATGAAAAACTGTTTTTT.

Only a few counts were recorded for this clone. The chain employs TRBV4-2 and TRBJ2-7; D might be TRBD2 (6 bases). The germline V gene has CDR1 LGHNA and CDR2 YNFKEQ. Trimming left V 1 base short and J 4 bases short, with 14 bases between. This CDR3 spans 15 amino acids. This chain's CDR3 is CASSQASGGKYEQYF. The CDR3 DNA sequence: TGTGCCAGCAGCCAAGCGTCAGGAGGGAAGTACGAGCAGTACTTC.

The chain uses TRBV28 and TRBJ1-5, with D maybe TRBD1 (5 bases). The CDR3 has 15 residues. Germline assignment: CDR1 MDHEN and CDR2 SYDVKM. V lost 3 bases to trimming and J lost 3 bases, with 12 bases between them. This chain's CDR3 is CASSFWSRDNQPQHF. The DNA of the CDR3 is TGTGCCAGCAGTTTTTGGTCCAGGGACAATCAGCCCCAGCATTTT.

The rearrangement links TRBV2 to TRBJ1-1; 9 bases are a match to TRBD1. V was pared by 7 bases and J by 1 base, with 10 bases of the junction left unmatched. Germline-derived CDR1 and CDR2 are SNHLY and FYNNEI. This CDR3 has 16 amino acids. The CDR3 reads CASTLIRTGENTEAFF. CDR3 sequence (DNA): TGTGCCAGCACCCTAATCCGGACAGGGGAGAACACTGAAGCTTTCTTT.

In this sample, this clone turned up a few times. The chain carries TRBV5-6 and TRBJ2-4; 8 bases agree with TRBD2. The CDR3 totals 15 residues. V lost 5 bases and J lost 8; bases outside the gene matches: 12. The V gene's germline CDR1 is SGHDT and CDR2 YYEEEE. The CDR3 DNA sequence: TGTGCCAGCAGTAACTCACATCTGCGGGAGGACATTCAGTACTTC. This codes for CASSNSHLREDIQYF.

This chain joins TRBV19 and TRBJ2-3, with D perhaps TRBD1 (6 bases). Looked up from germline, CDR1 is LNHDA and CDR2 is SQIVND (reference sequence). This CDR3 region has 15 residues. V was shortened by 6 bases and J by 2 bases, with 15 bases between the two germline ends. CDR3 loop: CASRTGQMTTDTQYF. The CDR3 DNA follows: TGTGCCAGTAGGACCGGACAGATGACCACAGATACGCAGTATTTT.

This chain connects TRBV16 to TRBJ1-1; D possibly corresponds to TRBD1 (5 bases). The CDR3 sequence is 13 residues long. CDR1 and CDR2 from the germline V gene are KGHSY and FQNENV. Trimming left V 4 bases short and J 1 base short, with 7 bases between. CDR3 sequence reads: CASSRDRNTEAFF. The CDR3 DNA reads TGTGCCAGCAGCCGAGACAGGAACACTGAAGCTTTCTTT.

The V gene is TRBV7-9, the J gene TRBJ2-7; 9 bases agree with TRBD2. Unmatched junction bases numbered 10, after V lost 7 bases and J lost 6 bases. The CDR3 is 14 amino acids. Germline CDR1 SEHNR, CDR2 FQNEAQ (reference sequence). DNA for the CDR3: TGTGCCAGCACTGTAGGGGCTAGCGGGACCGAGCAGTACTTC. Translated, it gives CASTVGASGTEQYF.

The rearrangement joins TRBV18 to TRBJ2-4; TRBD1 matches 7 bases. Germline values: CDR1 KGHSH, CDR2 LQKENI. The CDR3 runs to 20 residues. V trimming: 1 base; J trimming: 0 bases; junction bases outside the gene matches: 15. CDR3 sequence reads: CASSPLGLGQDRLAKNIQYF. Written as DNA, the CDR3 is TGTGCCAGCTCACCACTCGGTCTTGGACAGGACCGATTAGCCAAAAACATTCAGTACTTC.

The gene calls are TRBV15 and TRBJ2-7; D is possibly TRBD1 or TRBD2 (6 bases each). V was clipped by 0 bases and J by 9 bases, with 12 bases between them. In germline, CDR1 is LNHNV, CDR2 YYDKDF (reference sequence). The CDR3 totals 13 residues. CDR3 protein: CATSRETQGLQYF. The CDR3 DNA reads TGTGCCACCAGCAGAGAAACACAGGGACTGCAGTACTTC.